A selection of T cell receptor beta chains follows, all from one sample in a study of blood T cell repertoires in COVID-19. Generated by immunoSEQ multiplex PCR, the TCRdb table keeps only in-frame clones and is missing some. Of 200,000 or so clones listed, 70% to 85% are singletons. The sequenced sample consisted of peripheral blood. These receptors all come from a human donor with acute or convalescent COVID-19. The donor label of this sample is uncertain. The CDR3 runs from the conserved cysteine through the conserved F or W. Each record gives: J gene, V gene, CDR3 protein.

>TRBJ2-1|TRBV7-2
CASSLEGVPNEQFF
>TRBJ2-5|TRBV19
CAAGVRETQYF
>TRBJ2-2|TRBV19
CASWGRATNTGELFF
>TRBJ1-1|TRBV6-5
CAMQPRGQHTEAFF
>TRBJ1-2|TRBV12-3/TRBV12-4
CASNNMLRGTADF
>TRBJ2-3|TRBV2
CASSYETTDTQYF
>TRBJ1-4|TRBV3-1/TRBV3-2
CASSQAKGAIEKLFF
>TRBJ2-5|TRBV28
CASSLTARGQETQYF
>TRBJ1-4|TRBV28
CASSLPGTATNEKLFF
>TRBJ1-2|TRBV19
CASSARDYGYTF
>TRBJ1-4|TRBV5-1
CASSPAGTGGEKLFF
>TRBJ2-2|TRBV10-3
CAISEPRTRTGELFF
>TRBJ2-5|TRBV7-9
CASGRLAGGEETQYF
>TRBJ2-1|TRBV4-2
CASSKSGLASYNEQFF
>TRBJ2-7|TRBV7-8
CASSLGGASAHPYEQYF
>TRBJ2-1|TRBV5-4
CASSLQGGEQFF
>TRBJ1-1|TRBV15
CATSRDRQGTEAFF
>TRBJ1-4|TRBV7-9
CASSYGDRGRGLKKLFF
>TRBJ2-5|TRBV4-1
CASSQDWTGGGETQYF
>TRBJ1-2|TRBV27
CASSSTGAVANYGYTF
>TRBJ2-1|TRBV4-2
CASSQPGQGGNEQFF
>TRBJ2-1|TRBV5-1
CASSFNRGLGNEQFF
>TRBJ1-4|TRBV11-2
CASSLAGRTNEKLFF
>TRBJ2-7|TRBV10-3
CAIRGDRGRGSYEQYF
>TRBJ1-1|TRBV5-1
CASSLTGGIAFF
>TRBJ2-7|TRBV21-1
CASSKRDRDDEQYF
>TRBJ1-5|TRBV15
CATSRVRGGSNQPQHF
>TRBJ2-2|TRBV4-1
CASSHIQGASGELFF
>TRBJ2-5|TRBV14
CASSQDRTQYF
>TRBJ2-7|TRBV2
CASSRTDSLSSF
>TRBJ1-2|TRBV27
CASRSAGQGRYGYTF
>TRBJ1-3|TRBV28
CASTPGGSGNTIYF
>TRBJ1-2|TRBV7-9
CASSPGQGAYSTF
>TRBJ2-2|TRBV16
CASSPQGSGELFF
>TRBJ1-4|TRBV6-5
CASSYPTGGNEKLFF
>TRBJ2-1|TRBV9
CASSAPGRTSGYNEQFF
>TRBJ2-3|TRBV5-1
CASSLQAPDTQYF
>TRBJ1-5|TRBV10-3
CAIRAQGANSNQPQHF
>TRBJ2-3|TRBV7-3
CASSPRGEGDTQYF
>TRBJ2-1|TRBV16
CASSPLAGNYNEQFF